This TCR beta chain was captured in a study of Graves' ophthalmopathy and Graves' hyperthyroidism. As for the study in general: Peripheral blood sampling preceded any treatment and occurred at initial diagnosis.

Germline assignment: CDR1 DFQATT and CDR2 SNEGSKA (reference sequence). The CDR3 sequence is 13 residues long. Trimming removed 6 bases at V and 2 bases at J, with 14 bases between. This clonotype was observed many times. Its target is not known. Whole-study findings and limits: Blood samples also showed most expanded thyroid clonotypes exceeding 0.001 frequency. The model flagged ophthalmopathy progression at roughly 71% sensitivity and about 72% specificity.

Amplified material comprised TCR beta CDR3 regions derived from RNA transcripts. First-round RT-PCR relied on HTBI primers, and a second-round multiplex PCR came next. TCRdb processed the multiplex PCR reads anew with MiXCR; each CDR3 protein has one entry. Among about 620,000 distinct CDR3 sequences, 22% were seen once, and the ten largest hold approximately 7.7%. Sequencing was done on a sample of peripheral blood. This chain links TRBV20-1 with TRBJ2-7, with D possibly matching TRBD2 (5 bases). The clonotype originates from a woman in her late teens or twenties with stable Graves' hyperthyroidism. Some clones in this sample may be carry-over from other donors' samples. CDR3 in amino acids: CSAPTRGPYEQYF. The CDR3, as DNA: TGCAGTGCACCCACCCGAGGGCCCTACGAGCAGTACTTC.